These 25 T cell receptor beta chains came from one sample sequenced in a study of T cell responses to AZD1222 COVID-19 vaccine. Using immunoSEQ multiplex PCR, the repertoire was profiled, and TCRdb retains in-frame clones only, with some absent. The sample includes some 180,000 clones, about 90% of them seen just once. This specimen was peripheral blood, taken 28 days after the second AZD1222 dose. The receptors stem from an adult who received the AZD1222 COVID-19 vaccine.

The chain links TRBV19 to TRBJ1-2; D is unresolved. The CDR3 runs to 15 residues. Between the trimmed V and J ends, which lost 4 bases and 0 bases, there was a span of 12 bases. CDR1 LNHDA and CDR2 SQIVND come from the germline V gene (reference sequence). DNA of the CDR3: TGTGCCAGTAGTACACCATCAGTGGCTAACTATGGCTACACCTTC. This encodes CASSTPSVANYGYTF.

The chain couples TRBV3-1 (or the pseudogene TRBV3-2) to TRBJ2-3; the D gene is possibly TRBD2 (5 bases). Trimming pared 3 bases from V and 2 bases from J, leaving 12 bases between. The CDR3 spans 15 residues. The germline V gene encodes CDR1 LGHDT and CDR2 YNNKEL (reference sequence). The CDR3 sequence: CASSQGDLLTDTQYF. DNA for the CDR3: TGTGCCAGCAGCCAGGGAGACCTACTCACAGATACGCAGTATTTT.

The chain uses TRBV7-2 and TRBJ1-6, with 9 nucleotides matching TRBD1. There are 15 residues in the CDR3. Per germline, CDR1 SGHTA and CDR2 FQGNSA. V shed 5 bases, J shed 10 bases, and the junction held 9 bases outside the gene matches. CDR3 bases: TGTGCCAGCAGCATTACAGGGGGCGCAAGGTCACCCCTCCACTTT. Encoded protein: CASSITGGARSPLHF.

The chain recombines TRBV2 with TRBJ1-4; 7 positions match TRBD1. This CDR3 has 12 amino acids. Trimming took 8 bases from V and 7 from J; bases not matched to a gene: 4. Per the germline V gene, CDR1 is SNHLY and CDR2 is FYNNEI. The CDR3 DNA sequence: TGTGCCAGCCAAGGGGGCGGTGAAAAACTGTTTTTT. Translation: CASQGGGEKLFF.

This chain connects TRBV9 to TRBJ1-3, with D maybe TRBD1 (5 bases). Germline-derived CDR1 and CDR2 are SGDLS and YYNGEE. The CDR3 spans 15 residues. Trimming shortened V by 3 bases and J by 4 bases, and 14 bases separated the two germline ends. The CDR3 DNA reads as TGTGCCAGCAGCGAGACGGACACTCCGGGAAACACCATATATTTT. This sequence encodes CASSETDTPGNTIYF.

This clone is a singleton in its sample. V is TRBV3-1 (or the pseudogene TRBV3-2) and J is TRBJ2-7; tentatively, D is TRBD2 (5 bases). The V end lost 0 bases, the J end lost 0 bases, and 18 bases lay between the germline ends. Germline V gene lookup returns CDR1 LGHDT and CDR2 YNNKEL (reference sequence). This CDR3 comprises 18 residues. CDR3 sequence (DNA): TGTGCCAGCAGCCAAGATAGCGCTTCCTTTAGGAGCTCCTACGAGCAGTACTTC. Translated: CASSQDSASFRSSYEQYF.

The chain joins TRBV9 to TRBJ2-7; 9 positions agree with TRBD1. The germline V gene encodes CDR1 SGDLS and CDR2 YYNGEE. The V segment lost 0 bases and the J segment 2 bases; nucleotides outside the gene matches: 0. CDR3 length: 14 amino acids. The CDR3 nucleotides are TGTGCCAGCAGCGTAGGGGACAGGGCCTACGAGCAGTACTTC. Protein sequence: CASSVGDRAYEQYF.

The rearrangement links TRBV4-1 to TRBJ2-3; possibly TRBD1 for D (5 bases). There are 16 residues in the CDR3. With 2 bases removed from V and 1 base from J, the gap between germline ends came to 13 bases. Germline-derived CDR1 and CDR2 are MGHRA and YSYEKL. The CDR3, as DNA: TGCGCCAGCAGCCAACCGGGCAGGGTACGCACAGATACGCAGTATTTT. The encoded protein is CASSQPGRVRTDTQYF.

A few counts support this clone. The J gene is TRBJ2-5, the V gene TRBV7-9; 7 nucleotides agree with TRBD2. Per the germline V gene, CDR1 is SEHNR and CDR2 is FQNEAQ (reference sequence). The CDR3 has 13 residues. Trimming took 5 bases from V and 6 from J; bases not matched to a gene: 6. The CDR3 coding sequence is TGTGCCAGCAGCCCGGGGGGAGGGAAGACCCAGTACTTC. It translates to CASSPGGGKTQYF.

This clone was recorded only once. Other DNA sequences in the sample encode the same CDR3. The chain employs TRBV4-2 and TRBJ1-6; no clear D gene. Trimming pared 0 bases from V and 6 bases from J, leaving 6 bases between. The CDR3 consists of 14 residues. From germline, CDR1 is LGHNA and CDR2 YNFKEQ. The CDR3 spells CASSQEGGNSPLHF. The CDR3 DNA is TGTGCCAGCAGCCAAGAGGGTGGTAATTCACCCCTCCACTTT.

This sequence joins TRBV5-6 and TRBJ2-3, with D unresolved. Per the germline V gene, CDR1 is SGHDT and CDR2 is YYEEEE. CDR3 length: 14 amino acids. The V gene lost 4 bases and the J gene lost 2 bases, with 11 bases spanning the gap. The CDR3 DNA is TGTGCCAGCAGCCCTTCCCCGGACACAGATACGCAGTATTTT. This gives the protein CASSPSPDTDTQYF.

The V call is TRBV7-8, the J call TRBJ2-3; 7 bases agree with TRBD2. Germline trimming cut 5 bases from V and 6 bases from J; bases unmatched to any gene: 8. This CDR3 has 14 amino acids. Germline V gene sequence: CDR1 SGHVS, CDR2 FQNEAQ. The CDR3, as DNA: TGTGCCAGCAGCCCAGGGAGGGGACGGGATACGCAGTATTTT. It translates to CASSPGRGRDTQYF.

The chain couples TRBV3-1 (or the pseudogene TRBV3-2) to TRBJ1-5; no clear D. This CDR3 is 15 amino acids long. Trimming left V 0 bases short and J 2 bases short, with 8 bases between. CDR1 is LGHDT and CDR2 is YNNKEL in the germline V gene (reference sequence). CDR3 in amino acids: CASSQDSAGNQPQHF. CDR3 nucleotides: TGTGCCAGCAGCCAAGATTCCGCAGGCAATCAGCCCCAGCATTTT.

The chain couples TRBV27 to TRBJ1-6, with TRBD1 identical over 8 bases. The CDR3 contains 17 residues. The germline V gene encodes CDR1 MNHEY and CDR2 SMNVEV (reference sequence). The ends lost 1 base at V and 9 bases at J; junction bases unmatched: 11. The CDR3: CASSLYSVRGPASPLHF. The CDR3 nucleotides are TGTGCCAGCAGTTTATATAGCGTCAGGGGGCCCGCTTCACCCCTCCACTTT.

The chain links TRBV15 to TRBJ1-2; D is undetermined. V gave up 5 bases and J gave up 2 bases, with 6 bases separating them. The CDR3 length is 12 residues. Germline-derived CDR1 and CDR2 are LNHNV and YYDKDF (reference sequence). Here the CDR3 reads CATSEQNYGYTF. The CDR3 DNA reads as TGTGCCACCAGCGAGCAGAACTATGGCTACACCTTC.

The chain joins TRBV11-2 to TRBJ2-1; 8 nucleotides align to TRBD2. The germline gives CDR1 SGHAT, CDR2 FQNNGV. Germline trimming cut 1 base from V and 4 bases from J; bases unmatched to any gene: 3. CDR3 size: 15 residues. The CDR3 region has the DNA TGTGCCAGCAGCTTAGGGCGGGGGGAGTACAATGAGCAGTTCTTC. Its translation is CASSLGRGEYNEQFF.

The J gene is TRBJ2-4, the V gene TRBV6-2 or TRBV6-3, with 7 bases matching TRBD1. The CDR3 consists of 17 residues. With V trimmed by 2 bases and J by 3 bases, 10 bases remained unmatched. In germline, CDR1 is MNHEY, CDR2 SVGEGT. CDR3 DNA: TGTGCCAGCAGTTACCGACCGAGACAGGGCAACAAAAACATTCAGTACTTC. Its translation is CASSYRPRQGNKNIQYF.

CDR3 nucleotides: TGTGCCATCAGTGAGTCAATAAATATGAACACTGAAGCTTTCTTT. Translation gives CAISESINMNTEAFF. The chain links TRBV10-3 to TRBJ1-1, with unresolved D. This CDR3 has 15 residues. CDR1 is ENHRY and CDR2 is SYGVKD in the germline V gene. The germline V and J ends were trimmed by 0 bases and 0 bases, with 8 bases remaining between them.

The chain employs TRBV29-1 and TRBJ1-1, with D tentatively TRBD1 (5 bases). Germline V gene data show CDR1 as SQVTM and CDR2 as ANQGSEA. V was shortened by 2 bases and J by 11 bases, with 18 bases between the two germline ends. CDR3 length: 13 residues. The CDR3 is CSVEPPGQGYAFF. CDR3 nucleotide sequence: TGCAGCGTTGAACCGCCCGGGCAGGGTTATGCTTTCTTT. Full variable domain (missing parts from reference TRBV29-1 and TRBJ1-1): SAVISQKPSRDICQRGTSLTIQCQVDSQVTMMFWYRQQPGQSLTLIATANQGSEATYESGFVIDKFPISRPNLTFSTLTVSNMSPEDSSIYLCSVEPPGQGYAFFGQGTRLTVV.

The gene calls are TRBV3-1 (or the pseudogene TRBV3-2) and TRBJ2-1, with 7 bases lining up with TRBD1. The CDR3 has 14 amino acids. CDR1 and CDR2 (germline): LGHDT, YNNKEL (reference sequence). V lost 2 bases and J lost 6; bases outside the gene matches: 4. CDR3 residues: CASSQPYRGNEQFF. For the CDR3, the DNA is TGTGCCAGCAGCCAACCGTACAGGGGCAATGAGCAGTTCTTC.

The count of this clone is one. The rearrangement joins TRBV6-1 to TRBJ2-5; maybe TRBD1 (7 bases). V lost 2 bases to trimming and J lost 7 bases, with 11 bases between them. This CDR3 region has 13 residues. Germline CDR1 reads MNHNS; CDR2 reads SASEGT. The CDR3 is CASSERQGGTQYF. The CDR3 DNA reads TGTGCCAGCAGTGAAAGACAGGGAGGGACCCAGTACTTC.

This chain links TRBV5-1 with TRBJ1-3; D is unclear. Germline lookup yields CDR1 SGHRS and CDR2 YFSETQ. CDR3 length: 16 residues. V lost 3 bases and J 0 bases, leaving 13 bases between the germline ends. The DNA of the CDR3 is TGCGCCAGCAGCTCTGGCAGGAGCCCCTCTGGAAACACCATATATTTT. Translated: CASSSGRSPSGNTIYF.

The chain combines TRBV10-3 with TRBJ1-1; D unclear. This CDR3 contains 12 residues. V shed 6 bases and J shed 1 base, with 6 bases lying between them. The germline gives CDR1 ENHRY, CDR2 SYGVKD. The CDR3 DNA sequence: TGTGCCATCAGCGGTGGGAACACTGAAGCTTTCTTT. It codes for CAISGGNTEAFF.

This chain uses TRBV4-1 with TRBJ2-7; TRBD2 might be the D (7 bases). This CDR3 region has 14 residues. V dropped 0 bases and J dropped 5 bases, with 11 bases sitting between them. Germline V gene data show CDR1 as MGHRA and CDR2 as YSYEKL. CDR3 nucleotides: TGCGCCAGCAGCCAAGAAGGGAGGGGGAACGAGCAGTACTTC. As protein: CASSQEGRGNEQYF.

The J gene is TRBJ2-2, the V gene TRBV7-8; the D gene could be TRBD1 or TRBD2 (6 bases each). CDR1 is SGHVS and CDR2 is FQNEAQ in the germline V gene. V was trimmed by 7 bases and J by 1 base, leaving 16 bases between them. The CDR3 is made up of 16 amino acids. CDR3 residues: CASNPWGAMNTGELFF. CDR3 in DNA: TGTGCCAGCAACCCCTGGGGGGCCATGAACACCGGGGAGCTGTTTTTT.